Listed below are T cell receptor beta chains from one sample, sequenced in a study of blood T cell repertoires in COVID-19. Method: immunoSEQ multiplex PCR; TCRdb's copy keeps in-frame clones and lacks some. This table has approximately 77,000 clones, more than 80% appearing once. The sequencing sample was made of peripheral blood. The receptors stem from a woman aged 65 to 85 with acute or convalescent COVID-19. The CDR3 runs from the conserved cysteine through the conserved F or W. The D gene is left open where the match is weak. Clone size is given for some rows only: seen once, a few or many times, or a class if the clone is expanded.

v_call: TRBV25-1; d_call: -; clone_size: -; cdr3_length: 14; j_call: TRBJ2-2; cdr3_aa: CASSRVAYTGELFF; cdr3_nt: TGTGCCAGCAGTCGGGTGGCGTACACCGGGGAGCTGTTTTTT
v_call: TRBV11-2; d_call: -; clone_size: -; cdr3_length: 16; j_call: TRBJ1-4; cdr3_aa: CASSLKRAATNEKLFF; cdr3_nt: TGTGCCAGCAGCCTAAAGAGGGCCGCAACTAATGAAAAACTGTTTTTT
v_call: TRBV6-2/TRBV6-3; d_call: -; clone_size: -; cdr3_length: 14; j_call: TRBJ2-7; cdr3_aa: CASSFNSYSYEQYF; cdr3_nt: TGTGCCAGCAGTTTTAACAGCTACTCCTACGAGCAGTACTTC
v_call: TRBV12-1; d_call: -; clone_size: few; cdr3_length: 14; j_call: TRBJ2-5; cdr3_aa: CASSLAGGKETQYF; cdr3_nt: TGTGCCAGCAGCTTGGCGGGGGGGAAAGAGACCCAGTACTTC
v_call: TRBV10-3; d_call: TRBD2; clone_size: few; cdr3_length: 17; j_call: TRBJ2-3; cdr3_aa: CAISGERGSSSTDTQYF; cdr3_nt: TGTGCCATCAGTGGAGAGCGGGGGTCGTCTAGCACAGATACGCAGTATTTT
v_call: TRBV7-9; d_call: TRBD1; clone_size: -; cdr3_length: 15; j_call: TRBJ1-2; cdr3_aa: CASSLSLWTGSGYTF; cdr3_nt: TGTGCCAGCAGCTTAAGCCTTTGGACAGGGTCTGGCTACACCTTC
v_call: TRBV3-1/TRBV3-2; d_call: TRBD1; clone_size: -; cdr3_length: 17; j_call: TRBJ2-5; cdr3_aa: CASSQVAGTGGGETQYF; cdr3_nt: TGTGCCAGCAGCCAAGTAGCCGGGACAGGGGGGGGAGAGACCCAGTACTTC
v_call: TRBV5-6; d_call: -; clone_size: -; cdr3_length: 12; j_call: TRBJ1-4; cdr3_aa: CASSLGGGKLFF; cdr3_nt: TGTGCCAGCAGCTTGGGCGGGGGGAAACTGTTTTTT
v_call: TRBV10-3; d_call: -; clone_size: -; cdr3_length: 13; j_call: TRBJ1-2; cdr3_aa: CATMERLNYGYTF; cdr3_nt: TGTGCCACCATGGAGAGGCTAAACTATGGCTACACCTTC
v_call: TRBV7-9; d_call: -; clone_size: -; cdr3_length: 13; j_call: TRBJ1-2; cdr3_aa: CASSYRTNYGYTF; cdr3_nt: TGTGCCAGCAGCTACAGAACTAACTATGGCTACACCTTC
v_call: TRBV19; d_call: -; clone_size: -; cdr3_length: 14; j_call: TRBJ1-5; cdr3_aa: CASFRDILYQPQHF; cdr3_nt: TGTGCCAGTTTTCGGGACATTCTATATCAGCCCCAGCATTTT
v_call: TRBV6-6; d_call: -; clone_size: once; cdr3_length: 14; j_call: TRBJ1-5; cdr3_aa: CASSIQGYNQPQHF; cdr3_nt: TGTGCCAGCAGTATTCAGGGCTACAATCAGCCCCAGCATTTT
v_call: TRBV9; d_call: TRBD2; clone_size: -; cdr3_length: 13; j_call: TRBJ2-7; cdr3_aa: CASSGLAGHEQYF; cdr3_nt: TGTGCCAGCAGCGGACTAGCGGGCCACGAGCAGTACTTC
v_call: TRBV9; d_call: TRBD1; clone_size: -; cdr3_length: 13; j_call: TRBJ1-3; cdr3_aa: CASSPDRGNTIYF; cdr3_nt: TGTGCCAGCAGCCCCGACAGGGGGAACACCATATATTTT
v_call: TRBV7-6; d_call: -; clone_size: -; cdr3_length: 16; j_call: TRBJ1-3; cdr3_aa: CASSLRRGGTGNTIYF; cdr3_nt: TGTGCCAGCAGCTTACGACGGGGAGGTACTGGAAACACCATATATTTT
v_call: TRBV27; d_call: TRBD1; clone_size: -; cdr3_length: 16; j_call: TRBJ2-4; cdr3_aa: CASSLGTGRAKNIQYF; cdr3_nt: TGTGCCAGCAGTCTCGGGACAGGGAGGGCCAAAAACATTCAGTACTTC
v_call: TRBV7-8; d_call: -; clone_size: once; cdr3_length: 13; j_call: TRBJ2-1; cdr3_aa: CASSLVGSNEQFF; cdr3_nt: TGTGCCAGCAGCTTAGTTGGGAGCAATGAGCAGTTCTTC
v_call: TRBV29-1; d_call: -; clone_size: -; cdr3_length: 15; j_call: TRBJ1-4; cdr3_aa: CSVDSGFGTNEKLFF; cdr3_nt: TGCAGCGTTGATAGCGGTTTTGGGACTAATGAAAAACTGTTTTTT
v_call: TRBV10-3; d_call: TRBD1; clone_size: few; cdr3_length: 15; j_call: TRBJ1-2; cdr3_aa: CAISELGQGAGGYTF; cdr3_nt: TGTGCCATCAGTGAGTTGGGACAGGGGGCAGGTGGCTACACCTTC
v_call: TRBV6-5; d_call: -; clone_size: once; cdr3_length: 13; j_call: TRBJ1-5; cdr3_aa: CASSYRGNQPQHF; cdr3_nt: TGTGCCAGCAGTTACAGGGGAAATCAGCCCCAGCATTTT
v_call: TRBV2; d_call: TRBD2; clone_size: -; cdr3_length: 15; j_call: TRBJ2-1; cdr3_aa: CASSEMGGAYNEQFF; cdr3_nt: TGTGCCAGCAGTGAAATGGGGGGGGCCTACAATGAGCAGTTCTTC
v_call: TRBV6-5; d_call: -; clone_size: -; cdr3_length: 13; j_call: TRBJ1-2; cdr3_aa: CASSTRQNYGYTF; cdr3_nt: TGTGCCAGCAGTACCCGACAGAACTATGGCTACACCTTC
v_call: TRBV6-5; d_call: TRBD1; clone_size: -; cdr3_length: 15; j_call: TRBJ1-4; cdr3_aa: CASRGGTGANEKLFF; cdr3_nt: TGTGCCAGCAGGGGGGGGACAGGGGCTAATGAAAAACTGTTTTTT
v_call: TRBV18; d_call: TRBD1; clone_size: once; cdr3_length: 16; j_call: TRBJ1-3; cdr3_aa: CASSSSGQAGGNTIYF; cdr3_nt: TGTGCCAGCTCATCCTCCGGACAGGCCGGGGGAAACACCATATATTTT
v_call: TRBV13; d_call: -; clone_size: -; cdr3_length: 13; j_call: TRBJ1-3; cdr3_aa: CAVRQVPVNTIYF; cdr3_nt: TGTGCCGTCAGACAGGTCCCGGTAAACACCATATATTTT
v_call: TRBV7-8; d_call: TRBD1; clone_size: -; cdr3_length: 15; j_call: TRBJ1-5; cdr3_aa: CASSFRGQGTQPQHF; cdr3_nt: TGTGCCAGCAGCTTTAGGGGACAGGGGACTCAGCCCCAGCATTTT
v_call: TRBV7-9; d_call: -; clone_size: -; cdr3_length: 12; j_call: TRBJ1-1; cdr3_aa: CASSFGSTEAFF; cdr3_nt: TGTGCCAGCAGCTTTGGGAGCACTGAAGCTTTCTTT
v_call: TRBV6-6; d_call: TRBD1; clone_size: -; cdr3_length: 13; j_call: TRBJ2-7; cdr3_aa: CASSQTGPHEQYF; cdr3_nt: TGTGCCAGCAGCCAGACAGGGCCCCACGAGCAGTACTTC
v_call: TRBV13; d_call: -; clone_size: -; cdr3_length: 15; j_call: TRBJ1-6; cdr3_aa: CASCLNQDRNSPLHF; cdr3_nt: TGTGCCAGCTGCTTGAATCAGGACAGAAATTCACCCCTCCACTTT
v_call: TRBV4-1; d_call: -; clone_size: -; cdr3_length: 17; j_call: TRBJ2-3; cdr3_aa: CASSQERGSGGTDTQYF; cdr3_nt: TGCGCCAGCAGCCAAGAGAGGGGGAGCGGGGGCACAGATACGCAGTATTTT
v_call: TRBV11-3; d_call: TRBD1; clone_size: -; cdr3_length: 16; j_call: TRBJ1-3; cdr3_aa: CASSSAYRGSGNTIYF; cdr3_nt: TGTGCCAGCAGCTCTGCCTACAGGGGCTCTGGAAACACCATATATTTT
v_call: TRBV18; d_call: -; clone_size: -; cdr3_length: 14; j_call: TRBJ1-1; cdr3_aa: CASSPGLQNAEAFF; cdr3_nt: TGTGCCAGCTCACCTGGTTTACAGAACGCTGAAGCTTTCTTT
v_call: TRBV7-9; d_call: -; clone_size: -; cdr3_length: 13; j_call: TRBJ1-3; cdr3_aa: CASRAFSGNTIYF; cdr3_nt: TGTGCCAGCAGAGCCTTCTCTGGAAACACCATATATTTT